These 17 T cell receptor beta chains came from one sample sequenced in a study of CD8 T cells in Susac syndrome. A quantity of about 0.5 to 1 ug RNA underwent reverse transcription using random hexamers. One entry per CDR3 protein, called by TCRdb with MiXCR from the immunoSEQ multiplex PCR reads. The sample includes roughly 190,000 distinct CDR3 sequences, nearly 97% of them seen just once. Specimen: CD4+ T cells from PBMCs. These receptors were collected from a human donor with Susac syndrome.

The rearrangement joins TRBV4-1 to TRBJ2-7, with D maybe TRBD2 (6 bases). The CDR3 is made up of 14 amino acids. Per germline, CDR1 MGHRA and CDR2 YSYEKL. V was pared by 2 bases and J by 5 bases, with 13 bases between. CDR3 loop: CASSQNMGGDEQYF. The CDR3 nucleotides are TGCGCCAGCAGCCAAAATATGGGGGGTGACGAGCAGTACTTC.

The rearrangement links TRBV20-1 to TRBJ1-1, with a weak D call TRBD1 (6 bases). The CDR3 has 13 amino acids. The V end lost 3 bases, the J end lost 8 bases, and 16 bases lay between the germline ends. CDR1 and CDR2 from the germline V gene are DFQATT and SNEGSKA (reference sequence). Here the CDR3 reads CSASPTGWAEAFF. The CDR3 DNA follows: TGCAGTGCTAGCCCCACAGGGTGGGCCGAAGCTTTCTTT.

This clonotype was found once. The chain has TRBV30 and TRBJ2-2, with 7 bases identical to TRBD1. CDR1 is GTSNPN, CDR2 SVGIG, per germline (reference sequence). V shed 4 bases and J 6 bases; nucleotides not matched to a gene: 8. The CDR3 contains 14 residues. The DNA of the CDR3 is TGTGCCTGGATAACAGGGGCAGGGGCCGGGGAGCTGTTTTTT. Residues: CAWITGAGAGELFF.

The chain joins TRBV5-4 to TRBJ2-5; 7 nucleotides agree with TRBD2. This CDR3 is built from 14 residues. With V trimmed by 4 bases and J by 3 bases, 6 bases remained unmatched. Germline assignment: CDR1 SGHNT and CDR2 YYREEE (reference sequence). CDR3 in amino acids: CASSGGGTEETQYF. As DNA, the CDR3 is TGTGCCAGCAGCGGGGGGGGGACTGAAGAGACCCAGTACTTC.

CDR3 in DNA: TGTGCCACCACCGGAACAGTCTCCGGTAGCAATCAGCCCCAGCATTTT. This sequence encodes CATTGTVSGSNQPQHF. The V call is TRBV15, the J call TRBJ1-5; D unclear. This CDR3 has 16 amino acids. The V end lost 7 bases, the J end lost 0 bases, and 16 bases lay between the germline ends. Germline CDR1 LNHNV, CDR2 YYDKDF (reference sequence).

The chain employs TRBV28 and TRBJ2-7, with D maybe TRBD2 (6 bases). Germline CDR1 is MDHEN and CDR2 is SYDVKM. The ends were cut back, 5 bases at V and 6 bases at J, with 17 bases in the middle. This CDR3 region has 14 residues. CDR3 amino acids: CASSGGSGLSEQYF. The DNA for the CDR3 is TGTGCCAGCAGTGGGGGGTCAGGTCTTTCCGAGCAGTACTTC.

This chain joins TRBV4-2 and TRBJ1-6; TRBD1 might be the D (5 bases). The CDR3 is 13 residues long. CDR1 and CDR2 (germline): LGHNA, YNFKEQ. With 3 bases removed from V and 10 bases from J, the gap between germline ends came to 10 bases. CDR3 sequence reads: CASSQGRDSPLHF. The CDR3 DNA is TGTGCCAGCAGCCAGGGACGGGACTCACCCCTCCACTTT.

The J gene is TRBJ1-4, the V gene TRBV7-3, with no clear D. CDR1 and CDR2 (germline): SGHTA, FQGTGA. With 5 bases removed from V and 5 bases from J, the gap between germline ends came to 12 bases. The CDR3 consists of 14 residues. The CDR3 nucleotides read TGTGCCAGCAGCCAAGGACCGAGGAATGAAAAACTGTTTTTT. It is translated as CASSQGPRNEKLFF.

The chain has TRBV30 and TRBJ1-1, with a weak D call TRBD1 (5 bases). Trimming removed 4 bases at V and 2 bases at J, with 11 bases between. CDR3 length: 13 residues. CDR1 and CDR2 from the germline V gene are GTSNPN and SVGIG (reference sequence). CDR3 loop: CAWTPGLNTEAFF. The CDR3 coding sequence is TGTGCCTGGACTCCGGGACTAAACACTGAAGCTTTCTTT.

The rearrangement joins TRBV20-1 to TRBJ2-1, with D maybe TRBD2 (6 bases). V dropped 0 bases and J dropped 2 bases, with 8 bases sitting between them. CDR1 and CDR2 from the germline V gene are DFQATT and SNEGSKA (reference sequence). This CDR3 is built from 14 residues. The CDR3 DNA follows: TGCAGTGCTAGAGATCCGGGGGCCTACAATGAGCAGTTCTTC. This codes for CSARDPGAYNEQFF.

J is TRBJ2-3 and V is TRBV29-1; weak D call: TRBD2 (6 bases). V lost 1 base and J lost 2, with 10 bases in between. The CDR3 loop spans 14 amino acids. The germline CDR1 and CDR2 sequences are SQVTM and ANQGSEA. CDR3 loop: CSVEGLVPTDTQYF. The CDR3 DNA reads TGCAGCGTTGAAGGACTAGTCCCCACAGATACGCAGTATTTT.

The chain combines TRBV4-3 with TRBJ2-3, with D possibly TRBD2 on 5 matching bases. CDR1 is LGHNA and CDR2 is YSLEER in the germline V gene. V was clipped by 0 bases and J by 0 bases, with 22 bases between them. The CDR3 is 20 residues long. Here the CDR3 reads CASSQEGSAGGLLSTDTQYF. The CDR3 region has the DNA TGCGCCAGCAGCCAAGAAGGATCGGCGGGTGGACTTCTGAGCACAGATACGCAGTATTTT.

The V and J genes are TRBV12-3 or TRBV12-4 and TRBJ1-5, with a possible D match to TRBD1 (5 bases). The V end lost 1 base, the J end lost 2 bases, and 6 bases lay between the germline ends. CDR3 length: 14 residues. CDR3 region: CASSLEGRNQPQHF. Written as DNA, the CDR3 is TGTGCCAGCAGTTTAGAGGGACGCAATCAGCCCCAGCATTTT.

The V call is TRBV7-8, the J call TRBJ1-5; 8 positions match TRBD1. This CDR3 has 13 residues. CDR1 is SGHVS and CDR2 is FQNEAQ in the germline V gene. Losses at the gene ends were 5 bases for V and 9 bases for J; bases not matched to a gene: 6. CDR3 sequence (DNA): TGTGCCAGCAGCGAAAGCAGGGGGCCGCCCCAGCATTTT. Translation gives CASSESRGPPQHF.

The chain combines TRBV18 with TRBJ2-3; D is undetermined. The ends were cut back, 5 bases at V and 6 bases at J, with 9 bases in the middle. The CDR3 covers 12 residues. Germline assignment: CDR1 KGHSH and CDR2 LQKENI. CDR3 DNA sequence: TGTGCCAGCTCATGGGAAGGGGATACGCAGTATTTT. Translation: CASSWEGDTQYF.

This rearrangement joins TRBV5-1 to TRBJ1-2; 8 nucleotides line up with TRBD1. Per germline, CDR1 SGHRS and CDR2 YFSETQ. This CDR3 is built from 16 residues. V lost 3 bases, J lost 8 bases, and 15 bases stayed unmatched. The CDR3 sequence: CASSWTLTGASGGYTF. Written as DNA, the CDR3 is TGCGCCAGCAGCTGGACCCTGACAGGGGCGTCGGGCGGCTACACCTTC.

J is TRBJ2-7 and V is TRBV3-1; perhaps TRBD1 as D (6 bases). Between the trimmed V and J ends, which lost 1 base and 3 bases, there was a span of 13 bases. From germline, CDR1 is LGHDT and CDR2 YNNKEL (reference sequence). This CDR3 region has 15 residues. The CDR3 nucleotides read TGTGCCAGCAGCCAAGTGGCAGGGGCAGTCTACGAGCAGTACTTC. Amino acids: CASSQVAGAVYEQYF.